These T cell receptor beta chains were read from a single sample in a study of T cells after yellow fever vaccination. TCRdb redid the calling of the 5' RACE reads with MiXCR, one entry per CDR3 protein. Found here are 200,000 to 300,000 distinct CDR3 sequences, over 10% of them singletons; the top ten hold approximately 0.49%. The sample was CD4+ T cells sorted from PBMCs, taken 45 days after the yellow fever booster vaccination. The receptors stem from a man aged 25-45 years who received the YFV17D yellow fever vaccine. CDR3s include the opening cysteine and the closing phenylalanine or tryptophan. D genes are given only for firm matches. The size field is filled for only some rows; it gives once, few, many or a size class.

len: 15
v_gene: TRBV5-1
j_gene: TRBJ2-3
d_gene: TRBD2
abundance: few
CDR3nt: TGCGCCAGCAGACTGACTAGCGGGGACACAGATACGCAGTATTTT
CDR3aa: CASRLTSGDTDTQYF

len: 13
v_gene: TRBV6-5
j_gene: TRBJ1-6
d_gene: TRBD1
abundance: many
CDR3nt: TGTGCCAGCAGAGGACAGGGGAATTCACCCCTCCACTTT
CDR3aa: CASRGQGNSPLHF

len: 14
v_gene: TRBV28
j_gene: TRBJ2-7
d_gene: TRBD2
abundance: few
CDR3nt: TGTGCCAGCACCCACTCCGGGAGGCACTACGAGCAGTACTTC
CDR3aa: CASTHSGRHYEQYF

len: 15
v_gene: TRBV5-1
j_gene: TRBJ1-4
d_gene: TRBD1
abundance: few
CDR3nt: TGCGCCAGCAGCGGATCCGGGACAGGGGGTGAAAAACTGTTTTTT
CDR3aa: CASSGSGTGGEKLFF

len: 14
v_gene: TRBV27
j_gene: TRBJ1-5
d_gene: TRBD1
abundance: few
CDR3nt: TGTGCCAGCAGTTTTGGGACAGGCGGAAGGGTTCTGTATTTT
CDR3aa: CASSFGTGGRVLYF

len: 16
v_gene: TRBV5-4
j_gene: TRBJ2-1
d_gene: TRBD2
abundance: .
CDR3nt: TGTGCCAGCAGCTTGGGAACTAGCGTAGCCTACAATGAGCAGTTCTTC
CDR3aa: CASSLGTSVAYNEQFF

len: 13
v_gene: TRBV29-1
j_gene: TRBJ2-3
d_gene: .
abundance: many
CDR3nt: TGCAGCGTTGCCGGGCGGAGCACAGATACGCAGTATTTT
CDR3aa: CSVAGRSTDTQYF

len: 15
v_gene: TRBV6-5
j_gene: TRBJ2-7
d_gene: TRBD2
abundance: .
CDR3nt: TGTGCCAGCAGTAACGGACTAGCGGGAGTCTACGAGCAGTACTTC
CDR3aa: CASSNGLAGVYEQYF

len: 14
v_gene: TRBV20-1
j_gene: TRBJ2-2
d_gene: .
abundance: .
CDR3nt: TGCAGTGCTAGAGGTGTTTTGGGCACCGGGGAGCTGTTTTTT
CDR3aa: CSARGVLGTGELFF

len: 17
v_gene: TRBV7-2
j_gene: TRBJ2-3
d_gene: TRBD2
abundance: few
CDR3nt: TGTGCCAGCAGCCGACCCCTGGGGGGGGTGGGGACAGATACGCAGTATTTT
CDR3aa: CASSRPLGGVGTDTQYF

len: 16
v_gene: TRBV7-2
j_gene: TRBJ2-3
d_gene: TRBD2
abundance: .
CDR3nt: TGTGCCAGCAGCATTCGTAGCGGGGATAGCCCAGATACGCAGTATTTT
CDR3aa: CASSIRSGDSPDTQYF

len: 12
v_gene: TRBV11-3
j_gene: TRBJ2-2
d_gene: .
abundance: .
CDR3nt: TGTGCCAGCAGCGCATTTCACGGGGAGCTGTTTTTT
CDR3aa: CASSAFHGELFF

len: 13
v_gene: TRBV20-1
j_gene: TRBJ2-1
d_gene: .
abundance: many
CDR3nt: TGCAGTGCTAGAGAAAGCTCCTACAATGAGCAGTTCTTC
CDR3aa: CSARESSYNEQFF

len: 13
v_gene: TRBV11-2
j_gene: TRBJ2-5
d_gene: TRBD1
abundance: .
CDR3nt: TGTGCCAGCAGCAAACAGGGGGCCGAGACCCAGTACTTC
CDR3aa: CASSKQGAETQYF

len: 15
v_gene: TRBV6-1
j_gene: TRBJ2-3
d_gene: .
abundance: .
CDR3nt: TGTGCCAGCAGTGACAGGTCCAGGGGCACAGATACGCAGTATTTT
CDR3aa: CASSDRSRGTDTQYF

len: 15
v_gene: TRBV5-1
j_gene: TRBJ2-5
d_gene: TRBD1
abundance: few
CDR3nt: TGCGCCAGCAGCGAAGACAGGGGGTGGCAAGAGACCCAGTACTTC
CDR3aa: CASSEDRGWQETQYF

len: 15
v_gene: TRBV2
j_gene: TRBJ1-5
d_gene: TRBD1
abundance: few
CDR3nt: TGTGCCAGCACGTCCGGGACAGGGGCTAATCAGCCCCAGCATTTT
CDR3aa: CASTSGTGANQPQHF

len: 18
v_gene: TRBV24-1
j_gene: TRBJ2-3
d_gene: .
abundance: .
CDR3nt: TGTGCCACCAGTGAGTCCCCGGGACACGGGTCGATCACAGATACGCAGTATTTT
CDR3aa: CATSESPGHGSITDTQYF

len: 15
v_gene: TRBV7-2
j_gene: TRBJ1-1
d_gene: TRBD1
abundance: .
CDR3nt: TGTGCCAGCAGCTTTTACGGGACAGTGGATACTGAAGCTTTCTTT
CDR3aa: CASSFYGTVDTEAFF

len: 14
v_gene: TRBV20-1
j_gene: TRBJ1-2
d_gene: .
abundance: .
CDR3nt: TGCAGTGCCGACCAGCGGAACGGGCCAGATGGCTACACCTTC
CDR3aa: CSADQRNGPDGYTF

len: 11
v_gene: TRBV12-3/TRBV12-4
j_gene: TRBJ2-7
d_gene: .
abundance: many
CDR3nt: TGTGCCAGCAGTTTTAGTTACGAGCAGTACTTC
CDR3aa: CASSFSYEQYF

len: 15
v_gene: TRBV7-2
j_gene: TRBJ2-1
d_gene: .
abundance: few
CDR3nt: TGTGCCAGCAGCCAGATAGCGAGCTCCTACAATGAGCAGTTCTTC
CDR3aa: CASSQIASSYNEQFF

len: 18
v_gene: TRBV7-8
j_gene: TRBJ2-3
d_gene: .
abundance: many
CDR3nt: TGTGCCAGCAGCCCCGATAGCGCGAAGCTACGAGGCACAGATACGCAGTATTTT
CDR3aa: CASSPDSAKLRGTDTQYF

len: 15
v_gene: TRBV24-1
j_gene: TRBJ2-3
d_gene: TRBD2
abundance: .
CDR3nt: TGTGCCACCAGTGACCGGAGCGGGAACGCAGATACGCAGTATTTT
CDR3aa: CATSDRSGNADTQYF

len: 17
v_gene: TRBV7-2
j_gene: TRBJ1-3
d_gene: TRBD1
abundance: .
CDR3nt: TGTGCCAGCAGCTTAGTTGGGGCTGAGACAGGGAGAAACACCATATATTTT
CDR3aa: CASSLVGAETGRNTIYF

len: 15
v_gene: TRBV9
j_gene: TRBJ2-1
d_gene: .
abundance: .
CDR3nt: TGTGCCAGCAGCGTAGGGGAGGCTAGAAACAATGAGCAGTTCTTC
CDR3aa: CASSVGEARNNEQFF

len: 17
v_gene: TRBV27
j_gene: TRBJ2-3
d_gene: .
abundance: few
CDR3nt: TGTGCCAGCAGTTTATCGAGTCCGGAAGCCGAACTGGGTACGCAGTATTTT
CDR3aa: CASSLSSPEAELGTQYF

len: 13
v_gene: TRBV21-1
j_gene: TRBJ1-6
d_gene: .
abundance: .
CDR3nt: TGTGCCAGCAGCAAAGAGCTCGATTCACCCCTCCACTTT
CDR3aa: CASSKELDSPLHF

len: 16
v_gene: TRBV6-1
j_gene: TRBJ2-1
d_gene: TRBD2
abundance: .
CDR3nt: TGTGCCAGCAGATCCGGGACTATCTCCCTATACAATGAGCAGTTCTTC
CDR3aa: CASRSGTISLYNEQFF

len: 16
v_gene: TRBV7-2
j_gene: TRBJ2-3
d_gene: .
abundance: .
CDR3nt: TGTGCCAGCAGCTTGGGCCTTCTCAGACCCACAGATACGCAGTATTTT
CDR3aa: CASSLGLLRPTDTQYF

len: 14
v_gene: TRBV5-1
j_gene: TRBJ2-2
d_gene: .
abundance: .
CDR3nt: TGCGCCAGCAGCTTGGAAGTTGGGGCTGGGGAGCTGTTTTTT
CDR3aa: CASSLEVGAGELFF

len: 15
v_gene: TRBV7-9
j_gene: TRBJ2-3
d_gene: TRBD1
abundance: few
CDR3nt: TGTGCCAGCAGCCCGGGACAGGGGGCGACAGATACGCAGTATTTT
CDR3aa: CASSPGQGATDTQYF

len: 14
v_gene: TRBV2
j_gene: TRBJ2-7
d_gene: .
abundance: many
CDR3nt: TGTGCCAGCACCCTTTGGGGGTTTCCCTACGAGCAGTACTTC
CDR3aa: CASTLWGFPYEQYF

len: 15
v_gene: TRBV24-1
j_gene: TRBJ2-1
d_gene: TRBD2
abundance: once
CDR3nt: TGTGCCACCAGGGGGGAAGCGGGAGGTTACAATGAGCAGTTCTTC
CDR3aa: CATRGEAGGYNEQFF

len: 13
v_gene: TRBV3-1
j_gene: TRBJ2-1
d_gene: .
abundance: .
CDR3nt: TGTGCCAGCAGCCAAGATTGGGGTGGGGAGCAGTTCTTC
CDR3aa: CASSQDWGGEQFF

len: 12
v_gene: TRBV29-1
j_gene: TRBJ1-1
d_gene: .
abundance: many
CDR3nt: TGCAGCGTTGGGTACGGAGACACTGAAGCTTTCTTT
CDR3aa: CSVGYGDTEAFF

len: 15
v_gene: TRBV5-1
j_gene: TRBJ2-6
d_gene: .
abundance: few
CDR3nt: TGCGCCAGCAGCACCCTTACCTCTGGGGCCAACGTCCTGACTTTC
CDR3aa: CASSTLTSGANVLTF

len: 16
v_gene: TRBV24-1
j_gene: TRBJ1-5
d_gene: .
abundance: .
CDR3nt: TGTGCCACCAGTGATTCGACAGGCCCTAGCAATCAGCCCCAGCATTTT
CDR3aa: CATSDSTGPSNQPQHF

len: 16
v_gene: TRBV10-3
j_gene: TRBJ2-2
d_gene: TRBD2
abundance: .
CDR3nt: TGTGCCATCAGTCAGACTAGCGGGAGGTATGCCGGGGAGCTGTTTTTT
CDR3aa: CAISQTSGRYAGELFF